Below, 8 T cell receptor beta chains from the same sample are listed, as sequenced in a study of PD-L1 blockade in urothelial cancer. This sample's time point: pretreatment peripheral blood. Assay used: immunoSEQ multiplex PCR; TCRdb lists only in-frame clones, some missing. This table has tens of thousands of clones, 75% to 85% appearing once. Sequences were derived from PBMCs, sampled around atezolizumab (anti-PD-L1) treatment. These receptors were collected from a man aged 70-80 years with urothelial cancer.

The J gene is TRBJ2-5, the V gene TRBV7-2, with a weak D call TRBD1 (5 bases). The germline V and J ends were trimmed by 5 bases and 4 bases, with 11 bases remaining between them. The CDR3 is made up of 13 amino acids. Germline V gene sequence: CDR1 SGHTA, CDR2 FQGNSA. The CDR3 is CASSLWGLETQYF. CDR3 coding DNA: TGTGCCAGCAGCCTATGGGGCTTAGAGACCCAGTACTTC.

The J gene is TRBJ1-2, the V gene TRBV19; D might be TRBD1 (5 bases). CDR1 and CDR2 (germline): LNHDA, SQIVND (reference sequence). Trimming shortened V by 3 bases and J by 3 bases, and 11 bases separated the two germline ends. CDR3 length: 14 amino acids. CDR3 coding DNA: TGTGCCAGTAGTATCGATCAGGGTGACTATGGCTACACCTTC. Protein sequence: CASSIDQGDYGYTF.

The chain has TRBV7-6 and TRBJ2-7; D may be TRBD2 (5 bases). Per germline, CDR1 SGHVS and CDR2 FNYEAQ. V was trimmed by 3 bases and J by 3 bases, leaving 15 bases between them. CDR3 length equals 15 residues. The CDR3 protein is CASSLGSARLYEQYF. The CDR3 DNA follows: TGTGCCAGCAGCTTGGGTAGCGCAAGGCTCTACGAGCAGTACTTC.

The rearrangement links TRBV7-2 to TRBJ2-7, with D possibly matching TRBD2 (5 bases). V was clipped by 5 bases and J by 3 bases, with 5 bases between them. The CDR3 runs 11 residues. The germline V gene encodes CDR1 SGHTA and CDR2 FQGNSA. CDR3 DNA sequence: TGTGCCAGCAGCGGACTCTACGAGCAGTACTTC. Residues: CASSGLYEQYF.

J is TRBJ2-7 and V is TRBV10-3, with a possible D match to TRBD2 (7 bases). V was clipped by 1 base and J by 1 base, with 17 bases between them. The CDR3 sequence is 17 residues long. From germline, CDR1 is ENHRY and CDR2 SYGVKD. CDR3 coding DNA: TGTGCCATCAGTGAGTTAGGAGGGGGGGTATTGTCCTACGAGCAGTACTTC. Translation gives CAISELGGGVLSYEQYF.

The V gene is TRBV2, the J gene TRBJ2-5, with a weak D call TRBD1 (5 bases). Trimming shortened V by 7 bases and J by 1 base, and 10 bases separated the two germline ends. This CDR3 contains 13 residues. Germline CDR1 is SNHLY and CDR2 is FYNNEI. In nucleotides, the CDR3 is TGTGCCAGCACTCCCGACAGCCAAGAGACCCAGTACTTC. It is translated as CASTPDSQETQYF.

The genes are TRBV4-1 and TRBJ2-5; 8 bases match TRBD1. The CDR3 spans 16 residues. The V gene end was trimmed by 0 bases and the J gene end by 4 bases; junction bases not matched to a gene: 7. The germline CDR1 and CDR2 sequences are MGHRA and YSYEKL. CDR3 residues: CASSQDRARGPETQYF. As DNA, the CDR3 is TGCGCCAGCAGCCAAGATAGGGCCAGGGGGCCAGAGACCCAGTACTTC.

The chain has TRBV6-1 and TRBJ1-1; D is possibly TRBD1 (5 bases). The CDR3 runs to 14 residues. The germline V gene encodes CDR1 MNHNS and CDR2 SASEGT. Between the trimmed V and J ends, which lost 5 bases and 1 base, there was a span of 11 bases. The CDR3 sequence is CASSIGGTNTEAFF. The DNA of the CDR3 is TGTGCCAGCAGTATCGGGGGGACGAACACTGAAGCTTTCTTT.